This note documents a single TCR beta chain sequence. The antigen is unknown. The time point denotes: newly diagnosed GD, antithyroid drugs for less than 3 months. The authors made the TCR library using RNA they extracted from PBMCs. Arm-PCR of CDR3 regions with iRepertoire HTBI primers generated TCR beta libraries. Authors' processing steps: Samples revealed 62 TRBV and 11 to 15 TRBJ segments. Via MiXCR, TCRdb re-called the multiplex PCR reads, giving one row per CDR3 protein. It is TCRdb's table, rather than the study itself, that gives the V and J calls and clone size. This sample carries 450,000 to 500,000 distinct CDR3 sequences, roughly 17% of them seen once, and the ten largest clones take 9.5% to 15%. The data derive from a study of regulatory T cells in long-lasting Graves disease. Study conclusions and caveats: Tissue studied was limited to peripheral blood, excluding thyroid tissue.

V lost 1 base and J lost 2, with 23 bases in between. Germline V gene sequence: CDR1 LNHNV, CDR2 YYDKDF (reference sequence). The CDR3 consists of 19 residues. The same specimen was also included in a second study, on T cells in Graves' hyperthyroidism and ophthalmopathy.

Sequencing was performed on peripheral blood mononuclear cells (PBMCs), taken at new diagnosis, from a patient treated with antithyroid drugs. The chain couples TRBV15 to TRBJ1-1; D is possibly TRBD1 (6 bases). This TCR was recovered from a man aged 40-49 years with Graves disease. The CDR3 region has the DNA TGTGCCACCAGCAGAGTAAGGGGGGCGAACAGGGTAGGAAACACTGAAGCTTTCTTT. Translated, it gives CATSRVRGANRVGNTEAFF. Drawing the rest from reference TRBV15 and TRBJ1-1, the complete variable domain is DAMVIQNPRYQVTQFGKPVTLSCSQTLNHNVMYWYQQKSSQAPKLLFHYYDKDFNNEADTPDNFQSRRPNTSFCFLDIRSPGLGDTAMYLCATSRVRGANRVGNTEAFFGQGTRLTVV.